Included here is one T cell receptor (beta chain) sequence, with context. RNA transcripts provided the source from which TCR beta CDR3 regions were amplified. Using the HTBI primer set, a first-round RT-PCR was run on the TCR CDR3. TCRdb reprocessed the multiplex PCR reads with MiXCR, giving one entry per CDR3 protein. The data hold about 480,000 distinct CDR3 sequences, with approximately 15% observed a single time. This specimen comes from a study of T cells in Graves' hyperthyroidism and ophthalmopathy. About the research overall: Peripheral blood specimens were obtained at initial diagnosis, prior to any treatment.

Hyperthyroidism, newly diagnosed and lasting under 2 months, affected patients aged 18 to 65. Sequencing was carried out using blood. The source is a woman under 30 with Graves' hyperthyroidism.

Here the CDR3 reads CASSIGSRQLNEKLFF. CDR3 nucleotides: TGTGCCAGTAGTATTGGTTCTAGGCAGCTTAATGAAAAACTGTTTTTT. This sequence joins TRBV19 and TRBJ1-4; no firm D call. The germline CDR1 and CDR2 sequences are LNHDA and SQIVND (reference sequence). Trimming removed 3 bases at V and 4 bases at J, with 15 bases between. CDR3 length: 16 amino acids.